This TCR beta chain derives from a study of neurological immune-mediated disorders. For sorted libraries, the input was about 930,000 CD4+ or CD8+ T cells. Per germline, CDR1 DFQATT and CDR2 SNEGSKA (reference sequence). V lost 6 bases to trimming and J lost 4 bases; unmatched junction nucleotides: 11. The CDR3 has 14 amino acids. The cDNA was synthesized by 5'RACE incorporating 10-nucleotide random UMIs. TCRdb reanalysed the 5' RACE reads using MiXCR and keeps one entry per CDR3 protein. This table holds tens of thousands of distinct CDR3 sequences, roughly 4.8% found once. This clonotype has ten or more counts. The antigen is undetermined. Overall study results and limits: HTLV-1-associated myelopathy ranked highest for TCR clonal expansion and multiple sclerosis lowest, beneath healthy controls. Across subjects, expanded clones had no CDR3 amino acid sequences in common, pointing to private repertoires in all groups.

The chain recombines TRBV20-1 with TRBJ2-7; 8 bases align to TRBD1. Material for sequencing was CD4+ T cells from blood. The receptor comes from a man younger than 35 in good health. CDR3 nucleotides: TGCAGTGCAACCCATTCCGGGACAGGTTACGAGCAGTACTTC. Amino acid sequence: CSATHSGTGYEQYF.